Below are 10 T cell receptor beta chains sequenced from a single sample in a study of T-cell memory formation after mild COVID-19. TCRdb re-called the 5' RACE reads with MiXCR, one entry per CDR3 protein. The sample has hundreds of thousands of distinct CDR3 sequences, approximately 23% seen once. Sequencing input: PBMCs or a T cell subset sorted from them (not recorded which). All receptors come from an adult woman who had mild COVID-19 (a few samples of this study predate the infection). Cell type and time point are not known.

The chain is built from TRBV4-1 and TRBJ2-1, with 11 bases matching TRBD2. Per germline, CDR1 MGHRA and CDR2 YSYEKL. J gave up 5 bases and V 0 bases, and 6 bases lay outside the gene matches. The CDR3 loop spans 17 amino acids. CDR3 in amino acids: CASSQESSTSGDNEQFF. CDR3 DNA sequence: TGCGCCAGCAGCCAAGAGAGTTCGACTAGCGGGGACAATGAGCAGTTCTTC.

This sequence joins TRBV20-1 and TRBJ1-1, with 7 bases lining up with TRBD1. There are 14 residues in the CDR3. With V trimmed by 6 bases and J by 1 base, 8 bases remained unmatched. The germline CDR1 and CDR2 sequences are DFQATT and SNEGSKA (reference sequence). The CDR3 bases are TGCAGTGCGAAATTTGGGACAGCGAACACTGAAGCTTTCTTT. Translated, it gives CSAKFGTANTEAFF.

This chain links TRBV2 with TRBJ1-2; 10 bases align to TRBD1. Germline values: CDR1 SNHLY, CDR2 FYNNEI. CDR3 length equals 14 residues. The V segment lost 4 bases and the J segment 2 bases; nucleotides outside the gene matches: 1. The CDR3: CASSADRGNYGYTF. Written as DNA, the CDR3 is TGTGCCAGCAGTGCGGACAGGGGGAACTATGGCTACACCTTC.

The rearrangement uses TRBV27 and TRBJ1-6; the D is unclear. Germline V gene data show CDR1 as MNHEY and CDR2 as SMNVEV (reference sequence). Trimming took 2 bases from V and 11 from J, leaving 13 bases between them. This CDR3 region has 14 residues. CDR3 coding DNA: TGTGCCAGCAGTTTAACCGGGCGTCGGCCACCCCTCCACTTT. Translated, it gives CASSLTGRRPPLHF.

The chain's CDR3 is CASSLRTSAKNIQYF. CDR3 DNA: TGTGCCAGCAGCTTGAGGACCTCTGCCAAAAACATTCAGTACTTC. This chain links TRBV11-2 with TRBJ2-4; D ambiguous. Germline CDR1 reads SGHAT; CDR2 reads FQNNGV. V lost 3 bases, J lost 1 base, and 10 bases lay in between. CDR3 length: 15 residues. Together with reference TRBV11-2 and TRBJ2-4, the CDR3 gives the full variable domain: EAGVAQSPRYKIIEKRQSVAFWCNPISGHATLYWYQQILGQGPKLLIQFQNNGVVDDSQLPKDRFSAERLKGVDSTLKIQPAKLEDSAVYLCASSLRTSAKNIQYFGAGTRLSVL.

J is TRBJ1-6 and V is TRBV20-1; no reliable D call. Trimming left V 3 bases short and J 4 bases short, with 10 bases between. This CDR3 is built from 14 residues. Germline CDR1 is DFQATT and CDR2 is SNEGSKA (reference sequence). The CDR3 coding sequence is TGCAGTGCTAGCTCAGGCACTTATAATTCACCCCTCCACTTT. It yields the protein CSASSGTYNSPLHF.

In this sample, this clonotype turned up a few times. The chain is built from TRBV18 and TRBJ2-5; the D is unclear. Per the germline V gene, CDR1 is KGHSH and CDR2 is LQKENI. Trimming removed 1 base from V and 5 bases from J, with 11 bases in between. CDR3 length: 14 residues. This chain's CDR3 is CASSPRVMPETQYF. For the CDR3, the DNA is TGTGCCAGCTCACCACGAGTGATGCCGGAGACCCAGTACTTC.

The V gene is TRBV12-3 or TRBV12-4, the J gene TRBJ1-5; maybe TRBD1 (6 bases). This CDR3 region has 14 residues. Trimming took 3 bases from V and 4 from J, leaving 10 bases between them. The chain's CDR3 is CASSFVGANQPQHF. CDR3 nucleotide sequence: TGTGCCAGCAGTTTCGTGGGGGCGAATCAGCCCCAGCATTTT.

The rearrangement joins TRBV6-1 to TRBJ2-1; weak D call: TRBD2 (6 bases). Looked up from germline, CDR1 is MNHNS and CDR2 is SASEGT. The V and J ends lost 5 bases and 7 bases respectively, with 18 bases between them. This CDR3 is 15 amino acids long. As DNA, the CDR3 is TGTGCCAGCAGTCCTCTAGCGCTCCTGGGGAATGAGCAGTTCTTC. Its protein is CASSPLALLGNEQFF.

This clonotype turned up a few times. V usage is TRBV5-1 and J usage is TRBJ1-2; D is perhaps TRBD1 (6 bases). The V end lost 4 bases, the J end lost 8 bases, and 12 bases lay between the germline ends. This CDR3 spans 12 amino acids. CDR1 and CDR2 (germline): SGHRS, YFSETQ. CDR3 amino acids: CASSQDSTGYTF. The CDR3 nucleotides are TGCGCCAGCAGCCAGGACAGTACGGGCTACACCTTC.